The T cell receptor (beta chain) described here comes from a study of regulatory T cells in long-lasting Graves disease. Assembly of TCR beta libraries relied on iRepertoire HTBI primers together with Arm-PCR of CDR3 regions. Study processing details: Identification across samples found about 65 TRBV and approximately 15 TRBJ segments. TCRdb reprocessed the multiplex PCR reads via MiXCR and lists one record per CDR3 protein. Clone size and V and J calls follow TCRdb, not the original study. The sample contains fewer than 350,000 distinct CDR3 sequences, about 20% of which appear only once. This clonotype has a count of ten or more. Antigen: not known. Whole-study results and caveats: Newly diagnosed disease favored TRBV20-1 and TRBJ2-1 over persistent disease. Only peripheral blood was studied, not thyroid tissue.

Time point reported: newly diagnosed GD, antithyroid drugs for less than 3 months. PBMCs were the source of the RNA used for TCR sequencing. A roughly 8.3-milliliter sample of peripheral blood was drawn into EDTA tubes. The CDR3 contains 13 residues. The trim removed 4 bases at V and 15 bases at J, leaving 11 bases unmatched. The germline V gene encodes CDR1 SGHDN and CDR2 FVKESK. The rearrangement links TRBV14 to TRBJ2-1; 8 nucleotides agree with TRBD1. The clonotype originates from a female donor with Graves disease. Sequences were derived from peripheral blood mononuclear cells (PBMCs), sampled at new diagnosis, from a patient treated with antithyroid drugs. The CDR3 DNA follows: TGTGCCAGCAGCCCGGACAGGGTAGGGCATCGGTTCTTC. Residues: CASSPDRVGHRFF.